The rows below give T cell receptor beta chains drawn from one sample of a study of blood T cell repertoires in COVID-19. Clones were read by immunoSEQ multiplex PCR, and TCRdb kept only the in-frame ones, dropping some. This sample yields about 280,000 clones, of which roughly 86% are seen a single time; approximately 1.8% belongs to the top ten. Sequenced material: PBMCs or T cells enriched from blood (not recorded which). The receptors derive from a woman in her sixties or seventies who had recovered from COVID-19. Each CDR3 is given with its conserved first and last residue. The order of the fields is V gene, D gene, clone size, J gene, CDR3 protein, CDR3 DNA. A D gene is named only where the DNA matches it firmly. A clone size is listed for some rows: how often the clone was seen (once, few, many), or a class if it is expanded.

TRBV6-5	NA	NA	TRBJ1-2	CASSDRAYGYTF	TGTGCCAGCAGCGACAGAGCCTATGGCTACACCTTC
TRBV29-1	NA	NA	TRBJ1-1	CSAEGHNTEAFF	TGCAGCGCAGAGGGTCATAACACTGAAGCTTTCTTT
TRBV7-9	TRBD1	NA	TRBJ1-3	CASSLTGDFSGNTIYF	TGTGCCAGCAGCTTGACAGGGGACTTCTCTGGAAACACCATATATTTT
TRBV27	NA	NA	TRBJ1-5	CASSLSSDSGPQHF	TGTGCCAGCAGTTTATCCTCCGATTCGGGGCCCCAGCATTTT
TRBV10-3	TRBD2	NA	TRBJ2-1	CAISESLAGGQNEQFF	TGTGCCATCAGTGAGTCGTTAGCGGGAGGGCAGAATGAGCAGTTCTTC
TRBV28	TRBD1	once	TRBJ1-2	CASSEATGANYGYTF	TGTGCCAGCAGTGAAGCAACAGGGGCCAACTATGGCTACACCTTC
TRBV14	NA	NA	TRBJ2-3	CASSKLDYTDTQYF	TGTGCCAGCTCGAAACTGGACTACACAGATACGCAGTATTTT
TRBV20-1	NA	NA	TRBJ1-3	CSARVGNTIYF	TGCAGTGCTAGAGTAGGAAACACCATATATTTT
TRBV27	NA	once	TRBJ1-2	CASSFFGQPGYTF	TGTGCCAGCAGTTTTTTCGGACAGCCTGGCTACACCTTC
TRBV30	NA	NA	TRBJ1-5	CAWSDQGNQPQHF	TGTGCCTGGAGTGATCAGGGGAATCAGCCCCAGCATTTT
TRBV29-1	NA	NA	TRBJ1-4	CSVLNSVEKLFF	TGCAGCGTCTTGAACTCTGTCGAAAAACTGTTTTTT
TRBV19	TRBD1	many	TRBJ2-7	CASTPTGGIYEQYF	TGTGCCAGTACCCCGACAGGGGGCATCTACGAGCAGTACTTC
TRBV3-1/TRBV3-2	TRBD2	NA	TRBJ2-1	CASSQERLAFFNEQFF	TGTGCCAGCAGCCAAGAAAGACTAGCGTTCTTCAATGAGCAGTTCTTC
TRBV5-8	TRBD1	NA	TRBJ1-5	CASSQPGTVNQPQHF	TGTGCCAGCAGCCAACCCGGGACAGTAAATCAGCCCCAGCATTTT
TRBV12-3/TRBV12-4	NA	NA	TRBJ2-5	CASRPDGETQYF	TGTGCCAGCAGGCCCGACGGGGAGACCCAGTACTTC
TRBV7-2	NA	once	TRBJ1-4	CASSSGTSSEKLFF	TGTGCCAGCTCCTCCGGGACTAGCTCTGAAAAACTGTTTTTT
TRBV9	NA	NA	TRBJ2-1	CASSPIASDEQFF	TGTGCCAGCAGCCCCATAGCGAGCGATGAGCAGTTCTTC
TRBV27	TRBD2	once	TRBJ2-1	CASSLLASGGLRPDEQFF	TGTGCCAGCAGTTTATTGGCTAGCGGGGGGCTTCGCCCCGATGAGCAGTTCTTC
TRBV18	NA	NA	TRBJ2-1	CASSRRVPGNEQFF	TGTGCCAGCTCACGGAGAGTGCCTGGCAATGAGCAGTTCTTC
TRBV9	TRBD1	NA	TRBJ1-4	CASSGFDRGHEKLFF	TGTGCCAGCAGCGGCTTCGACAGGGGGCATGAAAAACTGTTTTTT
TRBV14	TRBD1	NA	TRBJ1-2	CASSNTGTGDGYTF	TGTGCCAGCAGCAACACCGGGACAGGTGATGGCTACACCTTC
TRBV19	TRBD1	NA	TRBJ1-2	CASTGDRGDGYTF	TGTGCCAGTACCGGCGACAGGGGAGATGGCTACACCTTC
TRBV28	TRBD1	NA	TRBJ1-5	CASTGDVDQPQHF	TGTGCCAGTACAGGGGATGTGGATCAGCCCCAGCATTTT
TRBV28	NA	NA	TRBJ1-2	CASSLGPNYGYTF	TGTGCCAGCAGTTTGGGGCCCAATTATGGCTACACCTTC
TRBV14	TRBD1	NA	TRBJ2-1	CASSSNPGQGTNEQFF	TGTGCCAGCAGCTCGAACCCGGGACAGGGGACCAATGAGCAGTTCTTC
TRBV11-2	TRBD2	NA	TRBJ2-7	CASSPRRTRSYEQYF	TGTGCCAGCAGCCCACGTAGGACTAGATCCTACGAGCAGTACTTC
TRBV19	NA	NA	TRBJ1-4	CASSIRGVNEKLFF	TGTGCCAGTAGTATACGGGGAGTAAATGAAAAACTGTTTTTT
TRBV6-5	TRBD2	NA	TRBJ2-7	CATSQAGGGSYEQYF	TGTGCCACCTCTCAGGCTGGAGGCGGGAGTTACGAGCAGTACTTC
TRBV7-9	NA	NA	TRBJ1-2	CASSLFQVDIYGYTF	TGTGCCAGCAGCTTATTTCAAGTAGATATCTATGGCTACACCTTC
TRBV5-1	TRBD2	NA	TRBJ2-3	CASSLATSGLTDTQYF	TGCGCCAGCAGCTTGGCCACTAGCGGTCTCACAGATACGCAGTATTTT
TRBV9	NA	NA	TRBJ1-2	CASGSAHTF	TGTGCCAGCGGAAGCGCTCACACCTTC
TRBV19	TRBD1	NA	TRBJ1-2	CASSVLQGQGDGYTF	TGTGCCAGTAGTGTACTCCAAGGACAGGGCGACGGCTACACCTTC
TRBV5-1	NA	NA	TRBJ2-1	CASSPGDYNEQFF	TGCGCCAGCAGTCCGGGGGACTACAATGAGCAGTTCTTC
TRBV3-1/TRBV3-2	TRBD1	NA	TRBJ1-2	CASSLRTGENYGYTF	TGTGCCAGCAGCCTCCGGACAGGAGAGAACTATGGCTACACCTTC
TRBV25-1	NA	NA	TRBJ2-6	CASSESWSSGANVLTF	TGTGCCAGCAGTGAATCGTGGAGCTCTGGGGCCAACGTCCTGACTTTC
TRBV7-3	TRBD2	NA	TRBJ2-3	CASSKSGGAHRTDTQYF	TGTGCCAGCAGTAAGAGCGGGGGGGCCCACCGCACAGATACGCAGTATTTT
TRBV5-1	TRBD1	NA	TRBJ2-2	CASSSAVTGGEVGELFF	TGCGCCAGCAGCTCGGCGGTGACAGGGGGCGAAGTCGGGGAGCTGTTTTTT
TRBV2	TRBD1	NA	TRBJ1-5	CASSDSGGQPQHF	TGTGCCAGCAGTGATTCAGGGGGTCAGCCCCAGCATTTT
TRBV3-1/TRBV3-2	TRBD2	NA	TRBJ2-5	CASSQDLVSSGGVKTQYF	TGTGCCAGCAGCCAAGATCTCGTGTCTAGCGGGGGTGTAAAGACCCAGTACTTC
TRBV2	NA	few	TRBJ1-1	CAQSTGLNTEAFF	TGTGCCCAAAGTACAGGGTTGAACACTGAAGCTTTCTTT
TRBV30	TRBD2	NA	TRBJ2-5	CAWTPRGGTKAETQYF	TGTGCCTGGACCCCCCGCGGGGGAACCAAGGCAGAGACCCAGTACTTC
TRBV6-5	NA	NA	TRBJ1-4	CASSRYVGSEEKLFF	TGTGCCAGCAGCCGTTACGTGGGGAGTGAGGAAAAACTGTTTTTT
TRBV28	TRBD1	NA	TRBJ2-7	CASSFVFPIGDRDYEQYF	TGTGCCAGCAGTTTTGTATTTCCGATCGGGGACAGAGACTACGAGCAGTACTTC
TRBV7-3	NA	NA	TRBJ1-1	CASSLGTRATEAFF	TGTGCCAGCAGCTTAGGTACCAGGGCGACTGAAGCTTTCTTT
TRBV9	NA	NA	TRBJ1-5	CASSVGQPGEQPQHF	TGTGCCAGCAGCGTAGGACAGCCTGGGGAACAGCCCCAGCATTTT
TRBV3-1/TRBV3-2	NA	NA	TRBJ1-6	CASREWSSYNSPLHF	TGTGCCAGCAGAGAGTGGAGCTCCTATAATTCACCCCTCCACTTT
TRBV5-1	NA	NA	TRBJ2-5	CASSLDSQETQYF	TGCGCCAGCAGCTTGGACAGCCAAGAGACCCAGTACTTC
TRBV27	NA	NA	TRBJ1-1	CASSLSSGGNTEAFF	TGTGCCAGCAGTTTATCGTCTGGAGGGAACACTGAAGCTTTCTTT